Each of the 27 T cell receptor beta chains below was sequenced from the same sample in a study of T cell responses to AZD1222 COVID-19 vaccine. Data came from immunoSEQ multiplex PCR; TCRdb stores just in-frame clones and leaves some out. The sample carries 100,000 to 150,000 clones, approximately 90% recorded once. Material: peripheral blood, obtained on day 0 of AZD1222 vaccination. All receptors derive from an adult in good health.

J is TRBJ1-1 and V is TRBV7-8; unclear D gene. The CDR3 sequence is 16 residues long. Germline CDR1 and CDR2: SGHVS and FQNEAQ. V shed 5 bases and J shed 1 base, with 17 bases lying between them. The CDR3, as DNA: TGTGCCAGCAGCGATGAAGGACGGACCTCGAACACTGAAGCTTTCTTT. Amino acid sequence: CASSDEGRTSNTEAFF.

This clone was picked up one time. CDR3 loop: CASSLVAGVGTGELFF. The DNA of the CDR3 is TGTGCCAGCAGCTTAGTTGCGGGGGTGGGGACCGGGGAGCTGTTTTTT. The chain employs TRBV7-2 and TRBJ2-2; 7 bases match TRBD2. V trimming: 1 base; J trimming: 5 bases; junction bases outside the gene matches: 7. Germline assignment: CDR1 SGHTA and CDR2 FQGNSA. The CDR3 has 16 residues.

The chain uses TRBV4-3 and TRBJ1-2; TRBD1 agrees at 8 bases. CDR1 is LGHNA, CDR2 YSLEER, per germline. J was trimmed by 1 base and V by 0 bases; bases with no gene match: 7. The CDR3 contains 17 residues. CDR3 sequence reads: CASSQDLQGEFNYGYTF. CDR3 in DNA: TGCGCCAGCAGCCAAGATCTACAGGGGGAATTTAACTATGGCTACACCTTC.

V usage is TRBV4-2 and J usage is TRBJ2-5; tentative D call: TRBD1 (6 bases). This CDR3 contains 15 residues. Germline values: CDR1 LGHNA, CDR2 YNFKEQ. V was clipped by 0 bases and J by 3 bases, with 11 bases between them. In nucleotides, the CDR3 is TGTGCCAGCAGCCAAGATCCAGGGGCGGAAGAGACCCAGTACTTC. It is translated as CASSQDPGAEETQYF.

V usage is TRBV30 and J usage is TRBJ1-6; D is ambiguous. V was shortened by 3 bases and J by 0 bases, with 0 bases between the two germline ends. Per the germline V gene, CDR1 is GTSNPN and CDR2 is SVGIG (reference sequence). CDR3 size: 12 residues. The CDR3 protein is CAWSSYNSPLHF. The CDR3 region has the DNA TGTGCCTGGAGCTCCTATAATTCACCCCTCCACTTT.

The chain uses TRBV5-1 and TRBJ2-7; 7 nucleotides line up with TRBD1. CDR3 size: 14 residues. Germline CDR1 and CDR2: SGHRS and YFSETQ. Trimming took 4 bases from V and 4 from J; bases not matched to a gene: 8. The CDR3 DNA sequence: TGCGCCAGCAGCGTCCGGGACAGCAGATACGAGCAGTACTTC. Protein: CASSVRDSRYEQYF.

This rearrangement joins TRBV5-5 to TRBJ1-5; D gene ambiguous. The CDR3 is 14 amino acids. Germline V gene sequence: CDR1 SGHKS, CDR2 YYEKEE (reference sequence). Trimming took 0 bases from V and 4 from J, leaving 8 bases between them. In DNA, the CDR3 is TGTGCCAGCAGCTTGGGTAAGGTGAATCAGCCCCAGCATTTT. Its protein product is CASSLGKVNQPQHF.

The V and J genes are TRBV6-2 or TRBV6-3 and TRBJ2-5; no firm D call. This CDR3 is 14 amino acids long. Germline V lookup: CDR1 MNHEY, CDR2 SVGEGT. V was cut by 5 bases and J by 4 bases, with 14 bases left in between. CDR3 region: CASSPKTIIETQYF. In DNA form, the CDR3 reads TGTGCCAGCAGTCCAAAGACAATAATAGAGACCCAGTACTTC.

This clone was seen only a few times. The chain uses TRBV6-5 and TRBJ1-5; tentatively, D is TRBD1 (5 bases). Trimming removed 0 bases at V and 4 bases at J, with 7 bases between. The V gene's germline CDR1 is MNHEY and CDR2 SVGAGI. The CDR3 has 14 residues. Written as DNA, the CDR3 is TGTGCCAGCAGTTACTCGGAGGGGAATCAGCCCCAGCATTTT. This codes for CASSYSEGNQPQHF.

CDR3 nucleotide sequence: TGTGCCAGCAGCCCCTACAGGGGTGCTGGAAACACCATATATTTT. It codes for CASSPYRGAGNTIYF. The chain carries TRBV3-1 (or the pseudogene TRBV3-2) and TRBJ1-3; 7 bases are a match to TRBD1. This CDR3 region has 15 residues. Trimming cost V 4 bases and J 2 bases; bases outside gene matches: 5. Germline V CDR1 and CDR2: LGHDT, YNNKEL (reference sequence).

The J gene is TRBJ2-3, the V gene TRBV7-9, with a weak D call TRBD1 (5 bases). Germline CDR1 SEHNR, CDR2 FQNEAQ (reference sequence). This CDR3 comprises 16 residues. The ends were cut back, 11 bases at V and 2 bases at J, with 23 bases in the middle. CDR3 protein: CAAFSGLSSATDTQYF. The CDR3 coding sequence is TGTGCCGCTTTTTCAGGGTTAAGTAGTGCCACAGATACGCAGTATTTT.

V gene TRBV5-4 combines with J gene TRBJ2-3, with unresolved D. Looked up from germline, CDR1 is SGHNT and CDR2 is YYREEE (reference sequence). This CDR3 is built from 15 residues. V lost 0 bases and J lost 1, with 9 bases in between. Written as DNA, the CDR3 is TGTGCCAGCAGCTTGGGCGTCACCCGCACAGATACGCAGTATTTT. This encodes CASSLGVTRTDTQYF. Combining the CDR3 with reference TRBV5-4 and TRBJ2-3 gives the whole variable domain ETGVTQSPTHLIKTRGQQVTLRCSSQSGHNTVSWYQQALGQGPQFIFQYYREEENGRGNFPPRFSGLQFPNYSSELNVNALELDDSALYLCASSLGVTRTDTQYFGPGTRLTVL.

This clone was observed a few times. The chain couples TRBV15 to TRBJ2-7; D is unresolved. The germline V gene has CDR1 LNHNV and CDR2 YYDKDF (reference sequence). Trimming shortened V by 4 bases and J by 2 bases, and 9 bases separated the two germline ends. This CDR3 comprises 13 residues. In DNA, the CDR3 is TGTGCCACCAGCACCTTTACGACCTACGAGCAGTACTTC. Amino acids: CATSTFTTYEQYF.

J is TRBJ1-2 and V is TRBV28, with a possible D match to TRBD1 (5 bases). CDR1 and CDR2 (germline): MDHEN, SYDVKM. This CDR3 region has 13 residues. V lost 2 bases and J 5 bases, leaving 9 bases between the germline ends. CDR3 protein: CASSLPGPYGYTF. CDR3 DNA: TGTGCCAGCAGTTTACCGGGGCCTTATGGCTACACCTTC.

The chain couples TRBV19 to TRBJ2-6, with D unclear. V lost 5 bases and J 0 bases, leaving 14 bases between the germline ends. Germline lookup yields CDR1 LNHDA and CDR2 SQIVND (reference sequence). This CDR3 region has 17 residues. The CDR3 spells CASSSRTVDSGANVLTF. The CDR3 coding sequence is TGTGCCAGTAGTTCGAGGACGGTGGACTCTGGGGCCAACGTCCTGACTTTC.

The chain combines TRBV4-3 with TRBJ1-2; possibly TRBD1 for D (5 bases). The CDR3 loop spans 18 amino acids. Trimming removed 0 bases at V and 4 bases at J, with 21 bases between. From germline, CDR1 is LGHNA and CDR2 YSLEER. The CDR3 coding sequence is TGCGCCAGCAGCCAAGAGTGGCAGGGAGTGTCAGATGCCTATGGCTACACCTTC. Amino acids: CASSQEWQGVSDAYGYTF.

V gene TRBV5-6 combines with J gene TRBJ1-2; a weak D match, TRBD1 (5 bases). The CDR3 has 15 residues. Germline CDR1 reads SGHDT; CDR2 reads YYEEEE. V was shortened by 0 bases and J by 8 bases, with 17 bases between the two germline ends. The CDR3 spells CASSLAQGLSSGYTF. CDR3 nucleotide sequence: TGTGCCAGCAGCTTGGCTCAGGGTTTATCTAGCGGCTACACCTTC.

The chain employs TRBV5-8 and TRBJ1-1, with a weak D call TRBD1 (6 bases). The CDR3 runs 14 residues. Germline loops: CDR1 SGHTS, CDR2 YDEGEE. The V gene lost 9 bases and the J gene lost 7 bases, with 22 bases spanning the gap. CDR3 amino acids: CATHGQGRGIEAFF. CDR3 DNA: TGTGCCACCCACGGCCAGGGGAGGGGAATTGAAGCTTTCTTT.

Only one count was recorded for this clone. The rearrangement joins TRBV7-2 to TRBJ1-6; D is unclear. The CDR3 runs to 14 residues. Per germline, CDR1 SGHTA and CDR2 FQGNSA. Trimming took off 5 bases at V and 9 bases at J, with 14 bases between the two ends. The CDR3 DNA reads as TGTGCCAGCAGCCCAGGTCTTTTGGGTTCACCCCTCCACTTT. Its protein product is CASSPGLLGSPLHF.

The chain is built from TRBV19 and TRBJ1-5, with unresolved D. V lost 1 base and J 5 bases, leaving 12 bases between the germline ends. CDR3 size: 15 residues. Looked up from germline, CDR1 is LNHDA and CDR2 is SQIVND (reference sequence). The CDR3 region is CASSIVYGKYQPQHF. The CDR3 region has the DNA TGTGCCAGTAGTATAGTGTACGGAAAGTATCAGCCCCAGCATTTT.

The chain couples TRBV10-3 to TRBJ1-1, with 7 bases lining up with TRBD1. Germline CDR1 and CDR2: ENHRY and SYGVKD. After removal of 7 bases from V and 1 base from J, the junction contained 9 bases not matched to a gene. CDR3 length: 15 amino acids. In DNA form, the CDR3 reads TGTGCCATCACCGTAGGCGGGACAGAGAACACTGAAGCTTTCTTT. This codes for CAITVGGTENTEAFF.

V and J are TRBV28 and TRBJ1-1, with 10 positions matching TRBD1. The CDR3 has 15 amino acids. Losses at the gene ends were 7 bases for V and 5 bases for J; bases not matched to a gene: 10. Germline assignment: CDR1 MDHEN and CDR2 SYDVKM. In nucleotides, the CDR3 is TGTGCCAGCATTGCAGGGGACAGGGGAAATACTGAAGCTTTCTTT. It encodes CASIAGDRGNTEAFF.

The V call is TRBV5-1, the J call TRBJ2-5; D remains ambiguous. There are 11 residues in the CDR3. Per germline, CDR1 SGHRS and CDR2 YFSETQ. The V end was cut by 0 bases, the J end by 7 bases, with 4 bases between. CDR3 sequence reads: CASSLEATQYF. As DNA, the CDR3 is TGCGCCAGCAGCTTGGAGGCGACCCAGTACTTC.

This clone appeared once. DNA of the CDR3: TGTGCCAGCTCACCCGAGGGGGCCGCTGGCACAGATACGCAGTATTTT. It specifies CASSPEGAAGTDTQYF. The chain combines TRBV18 with TRBJ2-3; 7 positions match TRBD1. Germline V gene sequence: CDR1 KGHSH, CDR2 LQKENI. V lost 3 bases and J lost 1; bases outside the gene matches: 7. CDR3 length: 16 residues.

The chain carries TRBV6-7 and TRBJ1-2; D might be TRBD1 (5 bases). Being an ORF, TRBV6-7 has a function that is uncertain. V lost 6 bases, J lost 6 bases, and 8 bases lay in between. The CDR3 extends over 11 amino acids. For the CDR3, the DNA is TGTGCCAGCAGCCCAGGGCATGGCTACACCTTC. This translates into CASSPGHGYTF.

The CDR3 protein is CASSIGANTEAFF. CDR3 nucleotides: TGTGCCAGTAGTATAGGGGCGAACACTGAAGCTTTCTTT. This chain uses TRBV19 with TRBJ1-1, with D hard to call. This CDR3 region has 13 residues. Germline CDR1 reads LNHDA; CDR2 reads SQIVND (reference sequence). Trimming cost V 1 base and J 1 base, with 4 bases left between them.

The V and J genes are TRBV7-8 and TRBJ2-3; maybe TRBD2 (6 bases). V was clipped by 5 bases and J by 5 bases, with 20 bases between them. CDR1 is SGHVS, CDR2 FQNEAQ, per germline. This CDR3 is 16 amino acids long. CDR3 sequence reads: CASSTQGGGLIDTQYF. DNA of the CDR3: TGTGCCAGCAGCACCCAGGGTGGGGGGTTGATAGATACGCAGTATTTT.